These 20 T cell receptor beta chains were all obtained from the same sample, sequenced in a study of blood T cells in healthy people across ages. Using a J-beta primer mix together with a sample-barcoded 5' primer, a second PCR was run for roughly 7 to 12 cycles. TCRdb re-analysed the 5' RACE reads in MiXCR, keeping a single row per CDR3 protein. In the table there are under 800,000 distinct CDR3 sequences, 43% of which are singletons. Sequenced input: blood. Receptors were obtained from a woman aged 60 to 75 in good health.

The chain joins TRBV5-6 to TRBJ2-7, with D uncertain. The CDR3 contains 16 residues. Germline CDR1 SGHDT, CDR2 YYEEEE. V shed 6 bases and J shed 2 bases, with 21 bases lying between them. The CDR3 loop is CASTYLPGPTPYEQYF. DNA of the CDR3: TGTGCCAGCACCTACCTTCCTGGGCCTACACCCTACGAGCAGTACTTC.

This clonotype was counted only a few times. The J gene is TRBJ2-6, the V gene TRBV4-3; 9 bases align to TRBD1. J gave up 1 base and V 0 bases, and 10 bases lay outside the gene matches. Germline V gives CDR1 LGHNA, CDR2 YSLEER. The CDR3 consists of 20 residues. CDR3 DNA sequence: TGCGCCAGCAGCCAAGAAACCCTAGGACAGGGGAGGTCTGGGGCCAACGTCCTGACTTTC. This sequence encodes CASSQETLGQGRSGANVLTF.

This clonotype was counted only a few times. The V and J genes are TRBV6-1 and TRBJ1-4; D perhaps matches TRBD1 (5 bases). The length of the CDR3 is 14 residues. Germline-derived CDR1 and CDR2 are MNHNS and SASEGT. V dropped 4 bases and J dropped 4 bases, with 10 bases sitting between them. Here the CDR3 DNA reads TGTGCCAGCAGTGGAAGGGGAGGTAATGAAAAACTGTTTTTT. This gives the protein CASSGRGGNEKLFF.

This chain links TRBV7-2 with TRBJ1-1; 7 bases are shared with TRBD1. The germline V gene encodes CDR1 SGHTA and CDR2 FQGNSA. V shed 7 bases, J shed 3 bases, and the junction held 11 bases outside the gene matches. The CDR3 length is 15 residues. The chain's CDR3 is CASKSEGAQDTEAFF. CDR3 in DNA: TGTGCCAGCAAGAGCGAGGGGGCTCAGGACACTGAAGCTTTCTTT.

The CDR3 loop reads CSASRPWRNTEAFF. CDR3 in DNA: TGCAGTGCTAGCCGGCCGTGGAGGAACACTGAAGCTTTCTTT. V gene TRBV20-1 combines with J gene TRBJ1-1; no firm D call. This CDR3 comprises 14 residues. Trimming pared 3 bases from V and 1 base from J, leaving 12 bases between. CDR1 is DFQATT and CDR2 is SNEGSKA in the germline V gene (reference sequence).

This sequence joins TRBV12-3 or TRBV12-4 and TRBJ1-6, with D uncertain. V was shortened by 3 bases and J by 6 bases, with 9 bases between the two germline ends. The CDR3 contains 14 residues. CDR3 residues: CASSFGDGNSPLHF. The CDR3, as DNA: TGTGCCAGCAGTTTCGGGGATGGTAATTCACCCCTCCACTTT.

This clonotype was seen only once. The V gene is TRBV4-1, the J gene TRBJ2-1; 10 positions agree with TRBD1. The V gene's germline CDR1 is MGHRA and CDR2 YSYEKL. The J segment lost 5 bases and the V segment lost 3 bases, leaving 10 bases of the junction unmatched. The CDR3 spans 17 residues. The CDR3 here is CASSQREGQGINNEQFF. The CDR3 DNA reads TGCGCCAGCAGCCAGAGAGAGGGACAGGGGATAAACAATGAGCAGTTCTTC.

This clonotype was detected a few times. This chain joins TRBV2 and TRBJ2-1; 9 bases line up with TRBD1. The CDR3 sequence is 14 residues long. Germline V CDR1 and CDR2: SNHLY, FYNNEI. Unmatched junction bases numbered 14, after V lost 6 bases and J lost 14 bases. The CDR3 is CASSLQGQGSVEFF. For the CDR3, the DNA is TGTGCCAGCAGCCTACAGGGACAGGGAAGTGTCGAGTTCTTC. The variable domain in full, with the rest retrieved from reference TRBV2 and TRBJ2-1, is EPEVTQTPSHQVTQMGQEVILRCVPISNHLYFYWYRQILGQKVEFLVSFYNNEISEKSEIFDDQFSVERPDGSNFTLKIRSTKLEDSAMYFCASSLQGQGSVEFFGPGTRLTVL.

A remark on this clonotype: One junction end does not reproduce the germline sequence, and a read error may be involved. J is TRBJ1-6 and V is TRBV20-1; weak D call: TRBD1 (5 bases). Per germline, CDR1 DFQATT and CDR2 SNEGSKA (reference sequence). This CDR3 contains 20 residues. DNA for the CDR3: TGCAGTGCTGGAGATAGGGGAAGGGACTTAACACGAATGCTTAATTCACCCCTCCACTTT. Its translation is CSAGDRGRDLTRMLNSPLHF.

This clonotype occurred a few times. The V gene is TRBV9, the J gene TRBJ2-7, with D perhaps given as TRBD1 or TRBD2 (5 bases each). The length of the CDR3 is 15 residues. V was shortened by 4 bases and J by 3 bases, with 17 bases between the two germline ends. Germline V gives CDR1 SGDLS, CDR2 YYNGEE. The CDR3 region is CASSPRKAGSYEQYF. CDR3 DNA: TGTGCCAGCAGCCCCCGCAAGGCAGGGAGCTACGAGCAGTACTTC.

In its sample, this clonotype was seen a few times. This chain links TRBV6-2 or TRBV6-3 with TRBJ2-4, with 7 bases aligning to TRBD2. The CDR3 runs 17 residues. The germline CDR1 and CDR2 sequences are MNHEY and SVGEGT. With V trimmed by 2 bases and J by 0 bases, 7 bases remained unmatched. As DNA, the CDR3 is TGTGCCAGCAGTTACCGGGGAGGGAGTGGAGCCAAAAACATTCAGTACTTC. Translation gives CASSYRGGSGAKNIQYF.

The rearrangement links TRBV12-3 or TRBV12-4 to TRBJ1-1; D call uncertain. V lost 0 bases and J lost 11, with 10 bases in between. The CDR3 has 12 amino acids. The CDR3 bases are TGTGCCAGCAGTTTAGCCCTTATTGGGGCTTTCTTT. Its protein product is CASSLALIGAFF.

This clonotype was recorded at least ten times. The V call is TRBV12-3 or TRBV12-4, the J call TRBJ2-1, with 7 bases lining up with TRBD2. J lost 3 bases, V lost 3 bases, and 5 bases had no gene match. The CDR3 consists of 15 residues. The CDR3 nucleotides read TGTGCCAGCAGTTTCCCAGCGGGGCTCTACAATGAGCAGTTCTTC. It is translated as CASSFPAGLYNEQFF.

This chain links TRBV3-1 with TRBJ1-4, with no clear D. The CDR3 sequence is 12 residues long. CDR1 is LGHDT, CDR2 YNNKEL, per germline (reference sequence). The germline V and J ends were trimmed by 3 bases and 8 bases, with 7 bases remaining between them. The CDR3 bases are TGTGCCAGCAGCCATGTTGAGGAAAAACTGTTTTTT. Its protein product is CASSHVEEKLFF. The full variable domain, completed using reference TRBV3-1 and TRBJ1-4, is DTAVSQTPKYLVTQMGNDKSIKCEQNLGHDTMYWYKQDSKKFLKIMFSYNNKELIINETVPNRFSPKSPDKAHLNLHINSLELGDSAVYFCASSHVEEKLFFGSGTQLSVL.

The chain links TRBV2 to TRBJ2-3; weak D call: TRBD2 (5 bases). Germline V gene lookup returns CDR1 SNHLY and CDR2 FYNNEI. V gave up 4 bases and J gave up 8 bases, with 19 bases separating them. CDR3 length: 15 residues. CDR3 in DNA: TGTGCCAGCAGTGTTGGCCCCCGGGGAAAAGCTACGCAGTATTTT. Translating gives CASSVGPRGKATQYF.

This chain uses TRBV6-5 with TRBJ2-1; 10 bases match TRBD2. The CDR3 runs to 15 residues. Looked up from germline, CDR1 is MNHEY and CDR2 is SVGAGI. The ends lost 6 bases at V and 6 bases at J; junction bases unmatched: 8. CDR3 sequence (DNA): TGTGCCAGCAGCCTGGGACTAGCGAGTCCCAATGAGCAGTTCTTC. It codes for CASSLGLASPNEQFF.

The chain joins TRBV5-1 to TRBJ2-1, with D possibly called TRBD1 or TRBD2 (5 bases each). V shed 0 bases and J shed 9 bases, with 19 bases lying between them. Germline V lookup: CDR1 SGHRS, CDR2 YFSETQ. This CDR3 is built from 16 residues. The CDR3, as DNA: TGCGCCAGCAGCTTGGGGGGACGGCCTGAAGAAGGTGAGCAGTTCTTC. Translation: CASSLGGRPEEGEQFF. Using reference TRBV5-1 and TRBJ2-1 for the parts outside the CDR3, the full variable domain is KAGVTQTPRYLIKTRGQQVTLSCSPISGHRSVSWYQQTPGQGLQFLFEYFSETQRNKGNFPGRFSGRQFSNSRSEMNVSTLELGDSALYLCASSLGGRPEEGEQFFGPGTRLTVL.

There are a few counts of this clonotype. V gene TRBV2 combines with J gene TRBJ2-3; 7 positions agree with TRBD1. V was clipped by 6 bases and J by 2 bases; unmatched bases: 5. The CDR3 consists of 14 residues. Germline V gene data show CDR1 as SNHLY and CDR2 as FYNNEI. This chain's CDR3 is CASRDRSSTDTQYF. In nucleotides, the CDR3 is TGTGCCAGCAGGGACAGGTCATCCACAGATACGCAGTATTTT.

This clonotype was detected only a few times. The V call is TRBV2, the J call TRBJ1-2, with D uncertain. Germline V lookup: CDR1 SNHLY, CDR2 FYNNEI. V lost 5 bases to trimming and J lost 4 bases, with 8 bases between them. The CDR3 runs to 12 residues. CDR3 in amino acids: CASSNDGYGYTF. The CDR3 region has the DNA TGTGCCAGCAGTAACGACGGCTATGGCTACACCTTC.

CDR3 protein: CASSHGSGATKNIQYF. CDR3 coding DNA: TGTGCCAGCAGCCATGGTAGCGGGGCTACCAAAAACATTCAGTACTTC. V usage is TRBV14 and J usage is TRBJ2-4; TRBD2 matches 8 bases. The germline V gene has CDR1 SGHDN and CDR2 FVKESK. With V trimmed by 3 bases and J by 2 bases, 6 bases remained unmatched. The CDR3 has 16 amino acids.